A single T cell receptor beta chain is shown here with its context. Per the study methods: Reference gene primer amplification gave estimated nucleated cell counts. The repertoire was sequenced with immunoSEQ multiplex PCR; TCRdb's copy has only in-frame clones and lacks some. V, J and clone size derive from that table, while D and trimming were established from the DNA sequence. The sample holds about 120,000 clones, roughly 85% seen once. The V and J ends lost 6 bases and 2 bases, in that order; junction bases with no gene match: 3. CDR1 and CDR2 (germline): MNHEY, SVGAGI. The CDR3 is made up of 14 amino acids. The data were obtained in a study of blood T cell repertoires in COVID-19. About the research overall: The study drew acute and convalescent COVID-19 samples from the United States, Italy and Spain.

This TCR derives from a man aged 80 or over with acute or convalescent COVID-19. The sample taken for sequencing was peripheral blood. This chain joins TRBV6-5 and TRBJ2-5; 10 bases align to TRBD1. CDR3 sequence: CASRDRGRQETQYF. CDR3 coding DNA: TGTGCCAGCAGGGACAGGGGGAGACAAGAGACCCAGTACTTC.